These 10 T cell receptor beta chains were all obtained from the same sample, sequenced in a study of blood T cell repertoires in COVID-19. The protocol was immunoSEQ multiplex PCR, while the TCRdb copy is restricted to in-frame clones and leaves out a portion. This sample has approximately 490,000 clones, with approximately 90% found just once. The sample consisted of PBMCs or T cells enriched from blood (not recorded which). Receptors originate from a woman aged 18-35 years who had recovered from COVID-19.

CDR3 in amino acids: CASSSGGAGSGANVLTF. In nucleotides, the CDR3 is TGTGCCAGCAGCTCTGGAGGGGCGGGATCTGGGGCCAACGTCCTGACTTTC. V is TRBV9 and J is TRBJ2-6, with D maybe TRBD2 (6 bases). CDR3 size: 17 residues. Trimming cost V 4 bases and J 1 base, with 15 bases left between them. CDR1 is SGDLS, CDR2 YYNGEE, per germline.

This clone has more than one count but fewer than ten. CDR3 bases: TGCGCCAGCAGCCCCCCGGGGGGGCAGCCCCAGCATTTT. Translated, it gives CASSPPGGQPQHF. The J gene is TRBJ1-5, the V gene TRBV4-1; tentative D call: TRBD1 (5 bases). CDR3 length: 13 residues. From germline, CDR1 is MGHRA and CDR2 YSYEKL. The V gene lost 4 bases and the J gene lost 7 bases, with 11 bases spanning the gap.

This clone was recorded once. V gene TRBV10-3 combines with J gene TRBJ1-2, with 8 bases identical to TRBD1. This CDR3 region has 15 residues. The V segment lost 7 bases and the J segment 4 bases; nucleotides outside the gene matches: 11. Germline assignment: CDR1 ENHRY and CDR2 SYGVKD. The CDR3 sequence: CAINPGTGAIYGYTF. For the CDR3, the DNA is TGTGCCATCAACCCCGGGACAGGTGCTATCTATGGCTACACCTTC.

The rearrangement joins TRBV25-1 to TRBJ2-3; TRBD1 matches 7 bases. J gave up 5 bases and V 4 bases, and 3 bases lay outside the gene matches. Looked up from germline, CDR1 is MGHDK and CDR2 is SYGVNS. The CDR3 extends over 13 amino acids. DNA of the CDR3: TGTGCCAGCAGTGGCTACAGGGGAGATACGCAGTATTTT. Its translation: CASSGYRGDTQYF. The variable domain in full, with the rest retrieved from reference TRBV25-1 and TRBJ2-3, is EADIYQTPRYLVIGTGKKITLECSQTMGHDKMYWYQQDPGMELHLIHYSYGVNSTEKGDLSSESTVSRIRTEHFPLTLESARPSHTSQYLCASSGYRGDTQYFGPGTRLTVL.

This chain connects TRBV5-6 to TRBJ2-5, with 7 bases aligning to TRBD1. This CDR3 has 17 amino acids. J gave up 2 bases and V 1 base, and 11 bases lay outside the gene matches. CDR1 and CDR2 (germline): SGHDT, YYEEEE. The CDR3 nucleotides are TGTGCCAGCAGCTTGTATCCAGGGGGATTAAGACAAGAGACCCAGTACTTC. It encodes CASSLYPGGLRQETQYF.

This clone has a handful of counts. V usage is TRBV11-2 and J usage is TRBJ1-6, with TRBD1 matching over 7 bases. The germline gives CDR1 SGHAT, CDR2 FQNNGV. CDR3 length: 13 amino acids. Trimming took 2 bases from V and 10 from J; bases not matched to a gene: 2. DNA of the CDR3: TGTGCCAGCAGCTTACAGGGGGACTCACCCCTCCACTTT. Residues: CASSLQGDSPLHF.

This clone was recorded only once. The V gene is TRBV12-5, the J gene TRBJ1-6; 8 nucleotides match TRBD1. The CDR3 is made up of 17 amino acids. The V segment lost 0 bases and the J segment 6 bases; nucleotides outside the gene matches: 7. Per the germline V gene, CDR1 is LGHNT and CDR2 is FRNRAP. The CDR3 sequence is CASGLVQDRESNSPLHF. In nucleotides, the CDR3 is TGTGCTAGTGGTTTGGTACAGGACAGGGAAAGTAATTCACCCCTCCACTTT.

The genes are TRBV28 and TRBJ2-5, with D maybe TRBD2 (6 bases). V lost 4 bases and J lost 5, with 20 bases in between. Per germline, CDR1 MDHEN and CDR2 SYDVKM. The CDR3 extends over 16 amino acids. CDR3 sequence (DNA): TGTGCCAGCAGTTCCCAGGCCTCCCGGGACTTGGAGACCCAGTACTTC. This sequence encodes CASSSQASRDLETQYF.

This clone was seen a handful of times. The chain links TRBV7-9 to TRBJ2-7; possible D gene TRBD2, 6 bases. Per the germline V gene, CDR1 is SEHNR and CDR2 is FQNEAQ (reference sequence). This CDR3 is 16 amino acids long. V was pared by 4 bases and J by 0 bases, with 16 bases between. CDR3: CASSSRSGGSSYEQYF. The CDR3 DNA is TGTGCCAGCAGCTCCCGTTCCGGAGGGAGCTCCTACGAGCAGTACTTC.

The rearrangement links TRBV21-1 to TRBJ2-7; the table calls TRBD2, which could not be checked here. TRBV21-1 is designated a pseudogene. The CDR3 is made up of 16 amino acids. The CDR3 region is CASSKARDETSYEQYF. Written as DNA, the CDR3 is TGTGCCAGCAGCAAAGCGCGGGACGAGACGTCCTACGAGCAGTACTTC.